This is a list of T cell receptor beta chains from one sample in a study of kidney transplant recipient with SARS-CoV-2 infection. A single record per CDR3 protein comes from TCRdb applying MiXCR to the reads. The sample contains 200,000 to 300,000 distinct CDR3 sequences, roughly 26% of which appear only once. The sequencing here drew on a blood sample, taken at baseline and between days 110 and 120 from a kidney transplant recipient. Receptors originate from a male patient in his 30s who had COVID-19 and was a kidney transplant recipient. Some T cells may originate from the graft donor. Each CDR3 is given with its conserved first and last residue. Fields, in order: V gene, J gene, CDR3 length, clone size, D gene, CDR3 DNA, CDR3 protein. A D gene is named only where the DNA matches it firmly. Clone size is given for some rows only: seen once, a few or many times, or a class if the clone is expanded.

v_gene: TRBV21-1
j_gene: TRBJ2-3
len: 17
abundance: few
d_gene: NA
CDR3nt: TGTGCCAGCAGGCGGATAGTAGCTACAGTCATGCAAGATACGCAGTATTTT
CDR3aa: CASRRIVATVMQDTQYF

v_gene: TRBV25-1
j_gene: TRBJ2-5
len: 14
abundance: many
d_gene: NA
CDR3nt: TGTGCCAGCAGCACAGTGGATGGTTCAGAGACCCAGTACTTC
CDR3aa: CASSTVDGSETQYF

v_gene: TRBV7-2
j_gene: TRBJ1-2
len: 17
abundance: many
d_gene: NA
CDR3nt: TGTGCCAGCAGCAATCTACCCAGAGACGGAAAGACCTATGGCTACACCTTC
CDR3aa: CASSNLPRDGKTYGYTF

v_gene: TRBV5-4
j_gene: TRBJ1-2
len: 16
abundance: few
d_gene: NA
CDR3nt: TGTGCCAGCTGTCCAACCGTACCAGGAAAGACCTATGGCTACACCTTC
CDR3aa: CASCPTVPGKTYGYTF

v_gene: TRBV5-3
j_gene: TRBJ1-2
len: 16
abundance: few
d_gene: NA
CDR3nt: TGTGCCAGAATTTTGAAAGTGGTGAGAAAGACCTATGGCTACACCTTC
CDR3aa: CARILKVVRKTYGYTF

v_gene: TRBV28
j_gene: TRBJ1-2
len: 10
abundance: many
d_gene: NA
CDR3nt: TGTGCCAGCTCGGACTATGGCTACACCTTC
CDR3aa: CASSDYGYTF

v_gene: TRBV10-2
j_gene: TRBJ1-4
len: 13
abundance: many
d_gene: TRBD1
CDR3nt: TGCGCCAGCAGCCGACAGGGGAATGAAAAACTGTTTTTT
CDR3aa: CASSRQGNEKLFF

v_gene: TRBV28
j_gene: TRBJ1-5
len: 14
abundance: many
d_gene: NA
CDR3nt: TGTGCCAGCAGTCCGGCGGGGGGGCATCAGCCCCAGCATTTT
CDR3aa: CASSPAGGHQPQHF

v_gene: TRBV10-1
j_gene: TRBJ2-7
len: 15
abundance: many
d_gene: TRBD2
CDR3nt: TGCGCCAGCAGTTCACTAGCGGGTGCCTCCTACGAGCAGTACTTC
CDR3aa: CASSSLAGASYEQYF

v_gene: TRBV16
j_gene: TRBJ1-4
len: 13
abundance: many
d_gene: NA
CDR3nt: TGTGCCAGCAGCCGGGGCCCCCGTGAAAAACTGTTTTTT
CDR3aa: CASSRGPREKLFF

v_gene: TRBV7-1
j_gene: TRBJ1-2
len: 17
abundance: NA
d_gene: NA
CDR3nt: TGTGCCAGCAGCCCACATTATCACGAGGGAAAGACCTATGGCTACACCTTC
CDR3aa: CASSPHYHEGKTYGYTF

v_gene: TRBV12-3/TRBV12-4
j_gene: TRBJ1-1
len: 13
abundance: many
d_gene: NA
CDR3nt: TGTGCCAGCAGTGTCTCTTGGAACACTGAAGCTTTCTTT
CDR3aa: CASSVSWNTEAFF

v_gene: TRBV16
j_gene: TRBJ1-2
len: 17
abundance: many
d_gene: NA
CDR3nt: TGTGCCAGCAGCAAGATAGCGGTCGTTAGAAAGACCTATTGCTACACCTTC
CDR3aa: CASSKIAVVRKTYCYTF

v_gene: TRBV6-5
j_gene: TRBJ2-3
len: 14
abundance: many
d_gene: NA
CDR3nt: TGTGCCAGCAGTGGGGGCAGGGAGTCAGATACGCAGTATTTT
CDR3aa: CASSGGRESDTQYF

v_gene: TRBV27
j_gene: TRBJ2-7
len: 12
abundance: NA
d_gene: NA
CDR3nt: TGTGCCGGCAGTCCAAAATCGGGCGAGCAGTACTTC
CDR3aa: CAGSPKSGEQYF

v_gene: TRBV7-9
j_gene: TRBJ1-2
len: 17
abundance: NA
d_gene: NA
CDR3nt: TGTGCCAGCAGCACCATGCGACACCATGGAAAGACCTATGGCTACACCTTC
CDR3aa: CASSTMRHHGKTYGYTF

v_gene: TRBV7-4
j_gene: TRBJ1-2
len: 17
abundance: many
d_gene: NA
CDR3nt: TGTGCCAGCAGCCCTTGTACTTCAGCTCGAAAGACCTATGGCTACACCTTC
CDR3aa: CASSPCTSARKTYGYTF

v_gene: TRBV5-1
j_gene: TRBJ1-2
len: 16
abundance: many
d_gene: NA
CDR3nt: TGCGCCAGCAAACTTCGATCGGTTCGAAAGACCTATGGCTACACCTTC
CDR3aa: CASKLRSVRKTYGYTF

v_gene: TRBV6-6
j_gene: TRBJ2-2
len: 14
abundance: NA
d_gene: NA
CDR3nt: TGTGCCAGCAGTTACCCTGGGGCGACCGGGGAGCTGTTTTTT
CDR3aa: CASSYPGATGELFF

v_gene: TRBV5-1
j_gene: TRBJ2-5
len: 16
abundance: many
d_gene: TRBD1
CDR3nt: TGCGCCAGCAGCTTGCGGACAGGGGGCCCCCAAGAGACCCAGTACTTC
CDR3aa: CASSLRTGGPQETQYF

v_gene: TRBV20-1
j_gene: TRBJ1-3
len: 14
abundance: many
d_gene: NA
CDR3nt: TGCAGTGCTCCCCAGGCAGGCTCTGGAAACACCATATATTTT
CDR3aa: CSAPQAGSGNTIYF

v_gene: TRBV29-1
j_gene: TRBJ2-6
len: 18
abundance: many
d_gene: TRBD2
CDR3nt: TGCAGCGTCCTAGGGGGGGGACTAGCGGGAGGAGGGGCCAACGTCCTGACTTTC
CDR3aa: CSVLGGGLAGGGANVLTF

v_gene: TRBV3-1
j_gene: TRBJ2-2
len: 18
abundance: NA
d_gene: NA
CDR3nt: TGTGCCAGCAGCATGAAGCTTCCCATTTCAGGCTTGACCGGGGAGCTGTTTTTT
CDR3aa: CASSMKLPISGLTGELFF

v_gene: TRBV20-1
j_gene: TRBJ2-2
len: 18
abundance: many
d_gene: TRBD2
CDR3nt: TGCAGTGCTAAGAGCGGATCTAGCGGGAGTACGGACACCGGGGAGCTGTTTTTT
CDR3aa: CSAKSGSSGSTDTGELFF

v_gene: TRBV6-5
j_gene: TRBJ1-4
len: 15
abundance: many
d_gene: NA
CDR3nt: TGTGCCAGCAGTTCCCAAGATGCAACTAATGAAAAACTGTTTTTT
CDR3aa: CASSSQDATNEKLFF

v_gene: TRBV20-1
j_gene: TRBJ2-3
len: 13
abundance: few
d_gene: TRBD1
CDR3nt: TGCAGTGCTAGCCTCATACAGGGGAATACGCAGTATTTT
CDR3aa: CSASLIQGNTQYF

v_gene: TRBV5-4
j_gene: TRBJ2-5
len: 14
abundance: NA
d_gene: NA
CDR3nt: TGTGCCAGCAGCTTGGGCGCGAGGGGAGAGACCCAGTACTTC
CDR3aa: CASSLGARGETQYF

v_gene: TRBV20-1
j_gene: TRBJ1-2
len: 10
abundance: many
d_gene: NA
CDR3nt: TGCAGTGCTAGAGATGTAGGCTACACCTTC
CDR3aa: CSARDVGYTF

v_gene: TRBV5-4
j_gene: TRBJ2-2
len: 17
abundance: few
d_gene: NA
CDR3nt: TGTGCCAGCAGCCCTTCCCCTACTGGGGGTAACACCGGGGAGCTGTTTTTT
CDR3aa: CASSPSPTGGNTGELFF

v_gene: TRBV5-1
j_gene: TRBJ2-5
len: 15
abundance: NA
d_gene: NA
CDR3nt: TGCGCCAGCAGCCCGACCGACAGGGCGGGGGAGACCCAGTACTTC
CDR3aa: CASSPTDRAGETQYF

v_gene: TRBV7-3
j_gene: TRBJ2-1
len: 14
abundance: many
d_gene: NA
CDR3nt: TGTGCCAGCAGCTTAGGCCAGGGAGTGAATGAGCAGTTCTTC
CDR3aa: CASSLGQGVNEQFF

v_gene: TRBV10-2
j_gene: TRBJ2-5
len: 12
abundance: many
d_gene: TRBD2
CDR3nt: TGCGCCAGCAGCAGCGGGACTGAGACCCAGTACTTC
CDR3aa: CASSSGTETQYF

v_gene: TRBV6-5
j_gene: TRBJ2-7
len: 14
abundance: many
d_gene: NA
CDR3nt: TGTGCCAGCAGTGACCTGGGACGGTTCTACGAGCAGTACTTC
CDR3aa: CASSDLGRFYEQYF

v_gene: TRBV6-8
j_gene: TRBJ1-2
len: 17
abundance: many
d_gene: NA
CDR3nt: TGTGCCAGCAGTAATGGCGCACGCTCTAGAAAGACCTATGGCTACACCTTC
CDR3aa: CASSNGARSRKTYGYTF

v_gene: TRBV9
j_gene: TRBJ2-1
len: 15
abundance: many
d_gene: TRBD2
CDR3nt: TGTGCCAGCACCCTCTCTAGCGGGAACTACAATGAGCAGTTCTTC
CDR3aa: CASTLSSGNYNEQFF

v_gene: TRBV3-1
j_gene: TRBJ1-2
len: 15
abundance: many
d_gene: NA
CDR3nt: TGTGCCAGCAGCCCCCGACGGGGGAAGGTCGATGGCTACACCTTC
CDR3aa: CASSPRRGKVDGYTF

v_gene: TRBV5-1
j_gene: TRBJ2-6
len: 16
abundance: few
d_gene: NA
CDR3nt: TGCGCCAGCAGCTTGACCGACAGCTCTGGGGCCAACGTCCTGACTTTC
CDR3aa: CASSLTDSSGANVLTF

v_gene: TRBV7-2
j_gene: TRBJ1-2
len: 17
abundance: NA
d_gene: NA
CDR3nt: TGTGCCGGCAACAGAATGCTGTTTACCCGAAAGACCTATGGCTACACCTTC
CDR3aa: CAGNRMLFTRKTYGYTF

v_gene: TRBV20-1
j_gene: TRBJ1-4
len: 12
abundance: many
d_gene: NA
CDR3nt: TGCAGTGCCCAAGGCCAAGGGGAAAAACTGTTTTTT
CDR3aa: CSAQGQGEKLFF

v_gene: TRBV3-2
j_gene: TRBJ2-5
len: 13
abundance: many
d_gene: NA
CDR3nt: TGTGCCAGCAGCCATCTCAGTGAAGAGACCCAGTACTTC
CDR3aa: CASSHLSEETQYF

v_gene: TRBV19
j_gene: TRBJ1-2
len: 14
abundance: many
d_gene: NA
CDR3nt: TGTGCCAGTAGTATAGAAGCACGCTGGCAAAGCTACACCTTC
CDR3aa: CASSIEARWQSYTF

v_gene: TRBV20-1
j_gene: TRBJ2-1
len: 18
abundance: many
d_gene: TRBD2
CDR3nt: TGCAGTGCTAGGGCTTTACTTTCTAGCGGGAGGACCCACAATGAGCAGTTCTTC
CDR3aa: CSARALLSSGRTHNEQFF